The following is a T cell receptor beta chain sequence with its context. Its specificity is unknown. The study ran its PCR with 60 Vbeta and 13 Jbeta primers. Method: immunoSEQ multiplex PCR; TCRdb's copy keeps in-frame clones and lacks some. The sample records more than 95,000 clones, about 80% being singletons. The sample is drawn from a study of cytomegalovirus exposure and HLA in healthy donors. Healthy people donating bone marrow made up the donors. CDR1 MDHEN and CDR2 SYDVKM come from the germline V gene. The CDR3 runs 10 residues. The V end lost 4 bases, the J end lost 7 bases, and 4 bases lay between the germline ends. Study findings and constraints: What TCR beta sequences reportedly achieved was accurate prediction of HLA-A and HLA-B alleles in most subjects. Reports described diagnosis of cytomegalovirus status by the classifier as highly specific and sensitive.

The sample consisted of PBMCs. The clonotype originates from a woman in her forties in good health and CMV-seronegative. The chain couples TRBV28 to TRBJ1-2; D gene uncertain. The CDR3 is CASSSFGYTF. CDR3 in DNA: TGTGCCAGCAGTTCGTTTGGCTACACCTTC.